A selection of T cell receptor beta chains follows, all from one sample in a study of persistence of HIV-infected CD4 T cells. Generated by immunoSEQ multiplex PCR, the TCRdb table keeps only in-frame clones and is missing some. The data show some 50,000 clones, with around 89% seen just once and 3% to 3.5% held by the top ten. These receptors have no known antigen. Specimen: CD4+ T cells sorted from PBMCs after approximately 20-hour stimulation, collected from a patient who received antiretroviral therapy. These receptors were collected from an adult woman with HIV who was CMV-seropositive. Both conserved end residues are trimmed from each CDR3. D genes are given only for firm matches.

ASSLVFALGTSTDTQY,TRBV5-8,.
ASSLSSGTGVGEQF,TRBV7-3,TRBD1
ASSQDGGGHQPQH,TRBV4-3,.
ASRYNAGLYYEQY,TRBV28,.
ASRRQGRSYNEQF,TRBV4-1,.
AISGGTGTGDGYT,TRBV10-3,TRBD1
ASSLVSGTSTDTQY,TRBV5-4,TRBD2
ASSKGLAGTEETQY,TRBV9,TRBD2
ASSLANEQY,TRBV28,.
ASSVERGGFGTQY,TRBV9,TRBD2
ATSGRANTGELF,TRBV24-1,.
ASERQTSGANVLT,TRBV5-6,.
ASSALPSVNTGELF,TRBV9,.
ASGSGRTGQETQY,TRBV12-5,.
ASSLGASTNEKLF,TRBV3-1/TRBV3-2,.
ASSVTGGKTEAF,TRBV18,TRBD1